This passage covers 27 T cell receptor beta chains from one sample sequenced in a study of CD8+ T cells in alopecia areata. Treatment of the sample: oral pan-JAK inhibitor, 5-10 mg twice daily. RNA extraction was followed by reverse transcription into cDNA, which acted as the sequencing template. Sequenced by immunoSEQ multiplex PCR; TCRdb stores in-frame clones only, minus some. The table lists fewer than 250,000 clones, less than 65% of them singletons. The material was CD4+ T cells sorted from blood, obtained at week 4, from a patient treated with tofacitinib. All receptors come from a human donor with alopecia areata.

V is TRBV27 and J is TRBJ2-1; 9 bases agree with TRBD1. V trimming: 6 bases; J trimming: 10 bases; junction bases outside the gene matches: 10. The CDR3 is 14 residues long. Germline-derived CDR1 and CDR2 are MNHEY and SMNVEV (reference sequence). CDR3 in amino acids: CASRPGQGFSEQFF. CDR3 nucleotides: TGTGCCAGCAGGCCGGGACAGGGCTTTTCAGAGCAGTTCTTC.

The chain recombines TRBV4-2 with TRBJ1-5; D possibly corresponds to TRBD1 (5 bases). The CDR3 extends over 15 amino acids. Looked up from germline, CDR1 is LGHNA and CDR2 is YNFKEQ. With 4 bases removed from V and 2 bases from J, the gap between germline ends came to 12 bases. Here the CDR3 reads CASSPGFMGNQPQHF. The CDR3 DNA follows: TGTGCCAGCAGCCCAGGGTTTATGGGCAATCAGCCCCAGCATTTT.

V is TRBV29-1 and J is TRBJ1-1; tentative D call: TRBD1 (6 bases). CDR3 size: 13 residues. Germline V gene lookup returns CDR1 SQVTM and CDR2 ANQGSEA. V was trimmed by 6 bases and J by 0 bases, leaving 11 bases between them. CDR3: CSVAGTLNTEAFF. The CDR3 region has the DNA TGCAGCGTGGCCGGGACATTGAACACTGAAGCTTTCTTT.

For the CDR3, the DNA is TGTGCCAGCAGTGGTTTCGGGGCCAACGTCCTGACTTTC. Residues: CASSGFGANVLTF. The chain employs TRBV6-5 and TRBJ2-6; D call uncertain. CDR1 and CDR2 from the germline V gene are MNHEY and SVGAGI. There are 13 residues in the CDR3. The V end was cut by 5 bases, the J end by 4 bases, with 6 bases between.

The genes are TRBV5-7 and TRBJ2-2; D not resolved. TRBV5-7 is assigned to the ORF class and has an uncertain function. This CDR3 region has 13 residues. V lost 5 bases to trimming and J lost 2 bases, with 7 bases between them. DNA of the CDR3: TGTGCCAGCAGACCCCCTAACACCGGGGAGCTGTTTTTT. Protein sequence: CASRPPNTGELFF.

The V call is TRBV18, the J call TRBJ2-1; D assignment may be TRBD1 or TRBD2 (6 bases each). The CDR3 is 15 amino acids. Germline lookup yields CDR1 KGHSH and CDR2 LQKENI. V was pared by 1 base and J by 9 bases, with 16 bases between. The CDR3 nucleotides are TGTGCCAGCTCACCACTGGAGGGGGGCCCCGGTGAGCAGTTCTTC. Its protein is CASSPLEGGPGEQFF.

The gene calls are TRBV7-2 and TRBJ1-5, with TRBD1 as a possible D gene (5 bases). Germline assignment: CDR1 SGHTA and CDR2 FQGNSA. The CDR3 has 13 amino acids. Trimming removed 3 bases from V and 6 bases from J, with 9 bases in between. This chain's CDR3 is CASSLDQGQPQHF. In nucleotides, the CDR3 is TGTGCCAGCAGCTTGGATCAGGGTCAGCCCCAGCATTTT.

The V call is TRBV6-1, the J call TRBJ1-3; D uncertain. V was trimmed by 3 bases and J by 0 bases, leaving 6 bases between them. This CDR3 is built from 14 residues. The germline CDR1 and CDR2 sequences are MNHNS and SASEGT. CDR3 in amino acids: CASSDRSSGNTIYF. CDR3 DNA sequence: TGTGCCAGCAGTGATCGCTCCTCTGGAAACACCATATATTTT.

J is TRBJ2-1 and V is TRBV6-6, with 9 bases fitting TRBD1. J was trimmed by 7 bases and V by 5 bases; bases with no gene match: 0. The CDR3 loop spans 12 amino acids. Germline-derived CDR1 and CDR2 are MNHNY and SVGAGI (reference sequence). This CDR3 is CASSGQGNEQFF. CDR3 nucleotides: TGTGCCAGCAGTGGACAGGGGAATGAGCAGTTCTTC.

The chain carries TRBV6-6 and TRBJ2-6; D remains unclear. Germline V gene lookup returns CDR1 MNHNY and CDR2 SVGAGI (reference sequence). Trimming cost V 7 bases and J 1 base, with 5 bases left between them. The CDR3 contains 13 residues. The CDR3 DNA sequence: TGTGCCAGCACCAGGTCTGGGGCCAACGTCCTGACTTTC. Protein: CASTRSGANVLTF.

The chain links TRBV29-1 to TRBJ1-3; D uncertain. Germline assignment: CDR1 SQVTM and CDR2 ANQGSEA. This CDR3 has 13 amino acids. V lost 3 bases to trimming and J lost 1 base, with 7 bases between them. The DNA of the CDR3 is TGCAGCGTTGAGGTACAGTCTGGAAACACCATATATTTT. The encoded protein is CSVEVQSGNTIYF.

This rearrangement joins TRBV7-8 to TRBJ1-1; D may be TRBD1 (6 bases). Trimming cost V 5 bases and J 4 bases, with 14 bases left between them. CDR1 and CDR2 (germline): SGHVS, FQNEAQ. There are 14 residues in the CDR3. CDR3 sequence reads: CASSPRQEATEAFF. CDR3 bases: TGTGCCAGCAGCCCGCGACAGGAGGCCACTGAAGCTTTCTTT. Full variable domain (remainder filled in from reference TRBV7-8 and TRBJ1-1): GAGVSQSPRYKVAKRGQDVALRCDPISGHVSLFWYQQALGQGPEFLTYFQNEAQLDKSGLPSDRFFAERPEGSVSTLKIQRTQQEDSAVYLCASSPRQEATEAFFGQGTRLTVV.

This clone was seen only a few times. The chain is built from TRBV6-5 and TRBJ2-2, with a possible D match to TRBD2 (6 bases). V was shortened by 6 bases and J by 3 bases, with 11 bases between the two germline ends. There are 14 residues in the CDR3. Germline V CDR1 and CDR2: MNHEY, SVGAGI. The CDR3 DNA reads TGTGCCAGCAGCGGGGGTGGGGACACCGGGGAGCTGTTTTTT. Residues: CASSGGGDTGELFF.

This clone was detected only once. The gene calls are TRBV10-3 and TRBJ2-5, with 10 bases aligning to TRBD2. V was clipped by 4 bases and J by 5 bases; unmatched bases: 13. Germline V CDR1 and CDR2: ENHRY, SYGVKD. The CDR3 has 17 residues. In nucleotides, the CDR3 is TGTGCCATCAGTGCTGGTAGCGGGGGGCTGAAAGGGGAGACCCAGTACTTC. Translation gives CAISAGSGGLKGETQYF.

The chain is built from TRBV6-5 and TRBJ1-2; TRBD1 aligns across 9 bases. Germline trimming cut 7 bases from V and 8 bases from J; bases unmatched to any gene: 8. The germline gives CDR1 MNHEY, CDR2 SVGAGI. There are 13 residues in the CDR3. CDR3 sequence reads: CASTYGGQGGYTF. CDR3 coding DNA: TGTGCCAGCACCTACGGGGGACAGGGAGGCTACACCTTC.

The DNA of the CDR3 is TGTGCCAGCTCACCACGGGCAGGAGCAATGAACACTGAAGCTTTCTTT. It encodes CASSPRAGAMNTEAFF. The V call is TRBV18, the J call TRBJ1-1, with no clear D. The CDR3 length is 16 residues. Germline values: CDR1 KGHSH, CDR2 LQKENI. The germline V and J ends were trimmed by 1 base and 0 bases, with 12 bases remaining between them. Full variable domain (missing parts from reference TRBV18 and TRBJ1-1): NAGVMQNPRHLVRRRGQEARLRCSPMKGHSHVYWYRQLPEEGLKFMVYLQKENIIDESGMPKERFSAEFPKEGPSILRIQQVVRGDSAAYFCASSPRAGAMNTEAFFGQGTRLTVV.

This chain links TRBV30 with TRBJ1-4, with 8 bases aligning to TRBD1. Germline CDR1 and CDR2: GTSNPN and SVGIG (reference sequence). With V trimmed by 7 bases and J by 4 bases, 5 bases remained unmatched. The CDR3 extends over 13 amino acids. In DNA, the CDR3 is TGTGCCTCTAACAGGGGGTATAATGAAAAACTGTTTTTT. It is translated as CASNRGYNEKLFF.

The chain couples TRBV4-3 to TRBJ1-1, with 7 nucleotides matching TRBD1. From germline, CDR1 is LGHNA and CDR2 YSLEER. The trim removed 4 bases at V and 5 bases at J, leaving 7 bases unmatched. The CDR3 sequence is 14 residues long. The CDR3 region has the DNA TGCGCCAGCAGCCGGTCGACAGGGAGGACTGAAGCTTTCTTT. This gives the protein CASSRSTGRTEAFF.

V gene TRBV5-1 combines with J gene TRBJ2-1, with 10 positions matching TRBD2. V shed 1 base, J shed 4 bases, and the junction held 5 bases outside the gene matches. In germline, CDR1 is SGHRS, CDR2 YFSETQ. This CDR3 contains 16 residues. CDR3 sequence: CASSLWLAGEYNEQFF. The CDR3, as DNA: TGCGCCAGCAGCTTGTGGCTAGCGGGGGAATACAATGAGCAGTTCTTC.

A few counts support this clone. The V and J genes are TRBV7-6 and TRBJ2-3, with TRBD1 matching 10 bases. The germline gives CDR1 SGHVS, CDR2 FNYEAQ. V shed 0 bases, J shed 1 base, and the junction held 4 bases outside the gene matches. CDR3 length: 17 amino acids. This CDR3 reads CASSLASGTGGTDTQYF. CDR3 coding DNA: TGTGCCAGCAGCTTAGCATCCGGGACAGGGGGCACAGATACGCAGTATTTT.

For this clone: Other DNA sequences in this sample translate to the same CDR3. The chain uses TRBV10-3 and TRBJ1-2; D is unclear. CDR1 is ENHRY and CDR2 is SYGVKD in the germline V gene. The CDR3 length is 11 residues. Trimming took off 3 bases at V and 8 bases at J, with 7 bases between the two ends. The CDR3 nucleotides are TGTGCCATCAGTGAACAGTCGGGCTACACCTTC. Translating gives CAISEQSGYTF.

This chain links TRBV6-6 with TRBJ2-7, with a weak D call TRBD2 (5 bases). The CDR3 is 12 amino acids. V was pared by 6 bases and J by 4 bases, with 10 bases between. The germline V gene has CDR1 MNHNY and CDR2 SVGAGI (reference sequence). For the CDR3, the DNA is TGTGCCAGCAGCCTAAGCGGTTACGAGCAGTACTTC. Protein: CASSLSGYEQYF.

The V call is TRBV7-2, the J call TRBJ1-2, with D perhaps TRBD1 (6 bases). Between the trimmed V and J ends, which lost 5 bases and 3 bases, there was a span of 13 bases. Germline lookup yields CDR1 SGHTA and CDR2 FQGNSA. This CDR3 has 14 residues. This CDR3 reads CASSERQEHYGYTF. The CDR3 DNA is TGTGCCAGCAGCGAACGACAGGAGCACTATGGCTACACCTTC.

The CDR3: CASTMTGTGNTGELFF. The CDR3 nucleotides read TGTGCCAGCACCATGACCGGGACAGGGAACACCGGGGAGCTGTTTTTT. The V gene is TRBV2, the J gene TRBJ2-2; 8 bases match TRBD1. V lost 7 bases to trimming and J lost 1 base; unmatched junction nucleotides: 8. CDR1 is SNHLY and CDR2 is FYNNEI in the germline V gene. CDR3 length: 16 residues.

The chain combines TRBV2 with TRBJ2-3; TRBD2 might be the D (6 bases). Trimming cost V 7 bases and J 3 bases, with 11 bases left between them. This CDR3 contains 13 residues. Germline V gene lookup returns CDR1 SNHLY and CDR2 FYNNEI. CDR3 in amino acids: CASNAGPTDTQYF. The CDR3 nucleotides are TGTGCCAGCAATGCGGGGCCTACAGATACGCAGTATTTT.

This chain connects TRBV6-5 to TRBJ2-7; D remains unclear. Germline V lookup: CDR1 MNHEY, CDR2 SVGAGI. The CDR3 is 13 amino acids. V gave up 1 base and J gave up 2 bases, with 6 bases separating them. This CDR3 reads CASSYYGPYEQYF. In nucleotides, the CDR3 is TGTGCCAGCAGTTACTACGGGCCCTACGAGCAGTACTTC.

The chain is built from TRBV29-1 and TRBJ2-1; no reliable D call. Germline V gene lookup returns CDR1 SQVTM and CDR2 ANQGSEA. The CDR3 has 13 amino acids. Trimming shortened V by 4 bases and J by 2 bases, and 9 bases separated the two germline ends. The CDR3 sequence: CSVVGPTYNEQFF. DNA of the CDR3: TGCAGCGTTGTGGGCCCGACCTACAATGAGCAGTTCTTC.